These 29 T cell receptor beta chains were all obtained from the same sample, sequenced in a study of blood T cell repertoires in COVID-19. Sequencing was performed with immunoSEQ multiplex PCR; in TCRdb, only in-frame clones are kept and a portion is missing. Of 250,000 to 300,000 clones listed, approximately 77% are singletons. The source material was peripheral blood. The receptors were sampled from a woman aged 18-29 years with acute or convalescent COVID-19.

The CDR3 nucleotides are TGCAGTGCTAGTAGTTCTACTTTGGCCGGGGGACGGGTCCCTAATCAGCCCCAGCATTTT. The encoded protein is CSASSSTLAGGRVPNQPQHF. The chain carries TRBV20-1 and TRBJ1-5; a weak D match, TRBD1 (5 bases). CDR3 length equals 20 residues. Between the trimmed V and J ends, which lost 3 bases and 4 bases, there was a span of 31 bases. Germline V gene lookup returns CDR1 DFQATT and CDR2 SNEGSKA (reference sequence).

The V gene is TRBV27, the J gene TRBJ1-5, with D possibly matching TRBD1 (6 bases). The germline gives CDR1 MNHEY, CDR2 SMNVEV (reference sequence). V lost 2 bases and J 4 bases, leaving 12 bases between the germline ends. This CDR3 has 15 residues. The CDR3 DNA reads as TGTGCCAGCAGTTTACACAGGGACCTTAATCAGCCCCAGCATTTT. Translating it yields CASSLHRDLNQPQHF.

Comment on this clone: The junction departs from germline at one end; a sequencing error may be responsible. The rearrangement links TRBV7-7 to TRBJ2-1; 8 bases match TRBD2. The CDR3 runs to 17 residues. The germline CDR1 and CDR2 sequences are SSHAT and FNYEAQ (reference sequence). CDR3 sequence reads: CASSPTGSGSSYNEQFF. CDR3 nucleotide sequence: TGTGCTAGCAGCCCCACGGGGAGCGGGAGTTCCTACAATGAGCAGTTCTTC.

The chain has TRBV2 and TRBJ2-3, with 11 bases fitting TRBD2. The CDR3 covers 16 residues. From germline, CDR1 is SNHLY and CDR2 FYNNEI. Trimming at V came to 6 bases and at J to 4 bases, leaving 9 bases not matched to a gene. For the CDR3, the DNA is TGTGCCAGCAGAGCAGGGGTAGCGGGAGGGGCAGATACGCAGTATTTT. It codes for CASRAGVAGGADTQYF.

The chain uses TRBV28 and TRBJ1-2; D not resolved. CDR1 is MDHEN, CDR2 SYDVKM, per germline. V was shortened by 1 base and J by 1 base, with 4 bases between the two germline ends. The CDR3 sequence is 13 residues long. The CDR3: CASSLSVNYGYTF. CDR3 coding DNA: TGTGCCAGCAGTTTATCAGTTAACTATGGCTACACCTTC.

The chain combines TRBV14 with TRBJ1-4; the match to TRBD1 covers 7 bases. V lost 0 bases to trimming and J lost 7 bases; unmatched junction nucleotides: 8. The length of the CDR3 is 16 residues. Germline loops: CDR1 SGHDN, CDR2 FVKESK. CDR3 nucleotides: TGTGCCAGCAGCCAAGAGCGAGGGGGCTTGGGTGAAAAACTGTTTTTT. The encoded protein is CASSQERGGLGEKLFF. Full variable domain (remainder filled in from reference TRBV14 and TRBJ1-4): EAGVTQFPSHSVIEKGQTVTLRCDPISGHDNLYWYRRVMGKEIKFLLHFVKESKQDESGMPNNRFLAERTGGTYSTLKVQPAELEDSGVYFCASSQERGGLGEKLFFGSGTQLSVL.

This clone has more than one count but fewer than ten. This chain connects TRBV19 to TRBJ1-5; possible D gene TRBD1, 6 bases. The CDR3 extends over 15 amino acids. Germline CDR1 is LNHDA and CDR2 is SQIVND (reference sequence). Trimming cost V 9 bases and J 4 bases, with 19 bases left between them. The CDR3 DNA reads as TGTGCCAGCGAGGCAGGGGAGTTTTGGAATCAGCCCCAGCATTTT. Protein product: CASEAGEFWNQPQHF.

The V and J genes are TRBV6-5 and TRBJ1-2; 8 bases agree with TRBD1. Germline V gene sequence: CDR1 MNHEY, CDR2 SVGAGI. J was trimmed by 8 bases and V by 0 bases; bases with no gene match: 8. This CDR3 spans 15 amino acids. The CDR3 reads CASSYSIQGARGYTF. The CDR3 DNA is TGTGCCAGCAGTTACTCGATCCAGGGGGCGCGCGGCTACACCTTC.

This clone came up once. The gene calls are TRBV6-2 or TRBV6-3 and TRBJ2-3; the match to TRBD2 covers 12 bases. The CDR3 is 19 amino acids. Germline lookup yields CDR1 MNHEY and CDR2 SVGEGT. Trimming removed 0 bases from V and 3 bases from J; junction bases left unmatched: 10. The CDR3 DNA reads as TGTGCCAGCAGTTACTCAACCCCACTAGCGGGAGGACAAACAGATACGCAGTATTTT. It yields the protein CASSYSTPLAGGQTDTQYF.

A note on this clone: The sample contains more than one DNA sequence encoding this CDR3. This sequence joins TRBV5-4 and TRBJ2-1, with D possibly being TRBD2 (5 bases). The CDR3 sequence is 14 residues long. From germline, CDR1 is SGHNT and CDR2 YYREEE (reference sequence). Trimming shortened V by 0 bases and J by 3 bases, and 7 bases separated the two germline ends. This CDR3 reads CASSLAGSYNEQFF. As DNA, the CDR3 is TGTGCCAGCAGCTTGGCGGGAAGCTACAATGAGCAGTTCTTC.

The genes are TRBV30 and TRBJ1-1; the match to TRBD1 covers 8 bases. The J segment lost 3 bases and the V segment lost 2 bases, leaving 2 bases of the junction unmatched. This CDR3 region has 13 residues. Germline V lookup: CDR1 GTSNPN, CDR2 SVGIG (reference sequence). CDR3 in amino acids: CAWSKTGDTEAFF. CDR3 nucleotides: TGTGCCTGGAGTAAGACAGGGGACACTGAAGCTTTCTTT.

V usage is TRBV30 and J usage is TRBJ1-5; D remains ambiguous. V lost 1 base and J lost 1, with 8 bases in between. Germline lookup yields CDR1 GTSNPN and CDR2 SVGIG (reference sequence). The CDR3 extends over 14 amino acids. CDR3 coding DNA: TGTGCCTGGAGTGCCCGACTGAGCAATCAGCCCCAGCATTTT. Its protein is CAWSARLSNQPQHF.

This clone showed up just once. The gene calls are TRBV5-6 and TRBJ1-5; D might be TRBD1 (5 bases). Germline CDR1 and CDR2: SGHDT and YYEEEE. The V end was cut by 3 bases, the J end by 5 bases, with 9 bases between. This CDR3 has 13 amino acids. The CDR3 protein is CASSWTPDQPQHF. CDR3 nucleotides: TGTGCCAGCAGCTGGACACCTGATCAGCCCCAGCATTTT. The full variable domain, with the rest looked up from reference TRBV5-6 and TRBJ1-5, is DAGVTQSPTHLIKTRGQQVTLRCSPKSGHDTVSWYQQALGQGPQFIFQYYEEEERQRGNFPDRFSGHQFPNYSSELNVNALLLGDSALYLCASSWTPDQPQHFGDGTRLSIL.

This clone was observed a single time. DNA of the CDR3: TGTGCCAGCAGTTACTCCGGCAGGGGGCCCACTGAAGCTTTCTTT. Its protein is CASSYSGRGPTEAFF. This rearrangement joins TRBV6-5 to TRBJ1-1; the match to TRBD1 covers 8 bases. After removal of 0 bases from V and 4 bases from J, the junction contained 4 bases not matched to a gene. This CDR3 contains 15 residues. Germline V CDR1 and CDR2: MNHEY, SVGAGI.

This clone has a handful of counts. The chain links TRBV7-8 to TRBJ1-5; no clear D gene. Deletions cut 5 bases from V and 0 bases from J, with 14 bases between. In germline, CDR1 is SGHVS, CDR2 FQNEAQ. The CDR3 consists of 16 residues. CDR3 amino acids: CASSATMVYSNQPQHF. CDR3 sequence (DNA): TGTGCCAGCAGCGCAACCATGGTCTATAGCAATCAGCCCCAGCATTTT.

The CDR3 here is CASRGTGGFHGANVLTF. The CDR3 DNA sequence: TGTGCCAGCAGGGGGACAGGGGGCTTTCATGGGGCCAACGTCCTGACTTTC. V usage is TRBV6-4 and J usage is TRBJ2-6; 12 nucleotides agree with TRBD1. Looked up from germline, CDR1 is MRHNA and CDR2 is SNTAGT. The CDR3 extends over 17 amino acids. V shed 6 bases, J shed 3 bases, and the junction held 6 bases outside the gene matches.

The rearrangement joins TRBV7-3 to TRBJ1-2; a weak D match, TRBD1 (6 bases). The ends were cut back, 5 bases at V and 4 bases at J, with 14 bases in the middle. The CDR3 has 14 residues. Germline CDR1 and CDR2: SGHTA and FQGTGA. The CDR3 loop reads CASSPNRDSYGYTF. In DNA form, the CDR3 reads TGTGCCAGCAGCCCTAACAGGGATAGCTATGGCTACACCTTC. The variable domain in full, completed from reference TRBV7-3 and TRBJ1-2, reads GAGVSQTPSNKVTEKGKYVELRCDPISGHTALYWYRQSLGQGPEFLIYFQGTGAADDSGLPNDRFFAVRPEGSVSTLKIQRTERGDSAVYLCASSPNRDSYGYTFGSGTRLTVV.

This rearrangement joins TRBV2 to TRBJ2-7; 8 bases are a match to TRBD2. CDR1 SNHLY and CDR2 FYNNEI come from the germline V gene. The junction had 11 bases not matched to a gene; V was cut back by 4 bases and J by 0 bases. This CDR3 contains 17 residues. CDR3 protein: CASSGRAERESSYEQYF. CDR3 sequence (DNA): TGTGCCAGCAGTGGCCGCGCGGAGCGGGAGAGCTCCTACGAGCAGTACTTC.

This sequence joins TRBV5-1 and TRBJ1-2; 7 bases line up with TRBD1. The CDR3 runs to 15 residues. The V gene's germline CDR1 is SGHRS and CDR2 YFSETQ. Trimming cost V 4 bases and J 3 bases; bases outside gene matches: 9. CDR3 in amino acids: CASSPLNGQDYGYTF. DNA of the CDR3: TGCGCCAGCAGCCCCCTAAACGGACAGGACTATGGCTACACCTTC.

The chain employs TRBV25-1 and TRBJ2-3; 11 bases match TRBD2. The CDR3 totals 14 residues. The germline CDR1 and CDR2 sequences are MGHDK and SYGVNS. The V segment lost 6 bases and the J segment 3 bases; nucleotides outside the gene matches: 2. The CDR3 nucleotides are TGTGCCAGCAGCACTAGCGGGAGTACAGATACGCAGTATTTT. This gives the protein CASSTSGSTDTQYF.

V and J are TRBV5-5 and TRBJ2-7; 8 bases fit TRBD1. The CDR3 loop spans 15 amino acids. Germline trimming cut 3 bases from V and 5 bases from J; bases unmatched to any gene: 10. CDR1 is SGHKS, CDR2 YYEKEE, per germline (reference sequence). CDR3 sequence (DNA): TGTGCCAGCAGCTGGATGGGCAGGGGGCCGGACGAGCAGTACTTC. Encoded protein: CASSWMGRGPDEQYF.

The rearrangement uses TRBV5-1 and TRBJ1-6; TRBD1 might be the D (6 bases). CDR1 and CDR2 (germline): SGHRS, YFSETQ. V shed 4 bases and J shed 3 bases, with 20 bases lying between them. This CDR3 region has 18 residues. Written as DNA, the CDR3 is TGCGCCAGCAGCCCCGGGACACCAAAATATGACTATAATTCACCCCTCCACTTT. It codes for CASSPGTPKYDYNSPLHF.

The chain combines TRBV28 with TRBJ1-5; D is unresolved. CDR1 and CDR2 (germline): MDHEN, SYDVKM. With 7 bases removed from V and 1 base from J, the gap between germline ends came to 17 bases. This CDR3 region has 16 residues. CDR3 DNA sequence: TGTGCCAGCACCCTGGGCCGGGGTGTGAGCAATCAGCCCCAGCATTTT. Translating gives CASTLGRGVSNQPQHF.

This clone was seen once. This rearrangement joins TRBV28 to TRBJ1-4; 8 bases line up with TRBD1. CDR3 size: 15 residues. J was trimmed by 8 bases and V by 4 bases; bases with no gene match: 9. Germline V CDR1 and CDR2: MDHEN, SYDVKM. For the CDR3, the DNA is TGTGCCAGCAGTTCGCTTAGTCAGGGGGCAGAAAAACTGTTTTTT. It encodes CASSSLSQGAEKLFF.

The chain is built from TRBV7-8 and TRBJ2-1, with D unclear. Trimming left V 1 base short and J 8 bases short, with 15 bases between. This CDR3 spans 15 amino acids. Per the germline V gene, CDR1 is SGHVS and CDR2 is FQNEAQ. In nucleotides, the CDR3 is TGTGCCAGCAGCTTAGGTCTACAGTCCTGGGATGAGCAGTTCTTC. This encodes CASSLGLQSWDEQFF.

The DNA for the CDR3 is TGCGCCAGCAGCCAAGACTATTTGGTGGCCGGGGAGCTGTTTTTT. This codes for CASSQDYLVAGELFF. The chain couples TRBV4-3 to TRBJ2-2; no definite D call. CDR1 is LGHNA, CDR2 YSLEER, per germline. Trimming cost V 0 bases and J 6 bases, with 11 bases left between them. The CDR3 is 15 amino acids.

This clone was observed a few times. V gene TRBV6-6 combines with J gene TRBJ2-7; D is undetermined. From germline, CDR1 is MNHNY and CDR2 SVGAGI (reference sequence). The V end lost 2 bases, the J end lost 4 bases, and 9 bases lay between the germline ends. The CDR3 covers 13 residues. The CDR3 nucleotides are TGTGCCAGCAGTTACCTGGCCGGGTACGAGCAGTACTTC. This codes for CASSYLAGYEQYF.

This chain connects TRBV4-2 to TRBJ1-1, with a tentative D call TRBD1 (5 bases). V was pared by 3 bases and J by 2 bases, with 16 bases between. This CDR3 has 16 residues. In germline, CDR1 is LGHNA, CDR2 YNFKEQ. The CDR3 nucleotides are TGTGCCAGCAGCCACCAAGAAGGGCAGGGTAACACTGAAGCTTTCTTT. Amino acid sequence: CASSHQEGQGNTEAFF.

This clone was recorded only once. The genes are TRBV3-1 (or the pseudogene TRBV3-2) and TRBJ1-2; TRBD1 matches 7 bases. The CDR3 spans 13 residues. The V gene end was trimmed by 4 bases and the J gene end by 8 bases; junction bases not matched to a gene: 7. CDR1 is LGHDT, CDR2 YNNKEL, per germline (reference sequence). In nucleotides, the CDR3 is TGTGCCAGCAGCCGGCGACAGGGTGACGGCTACACCTTC. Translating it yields CASSRRQGDGYTF.